This record covers a single TCR beta chain. The antigen is unknown. The data stem from a study of shared clonotypes between healthy human individuals. General study results and limits: It was observed that roughly 5.4% of naive CD4 clonotypes were shared across a handful of donors.

Produced via immunoSEQ multiplex PCR; TCRdb's table is partial and in-frame only. The data contain about a million clones, about 75% of them singletons. CDR3 length: 12 amino acids. V lost 2 bases to trimming and J lost 13 bases, with 16 bases between them. Germline CDR1 reads SGHDT; CDR2 reads YYEEEE. The J gene is TRBJ2-7, the V gene TRBV5-6, with no clear D. The clonotype was recovered from a man aged 18-30 years in good health. Specimen: memory CD4+ T cells sorted from blood. Subset denoted: CD45RA-negative fraction. The CDR3 spells CASSFTAPVFYF. The CDR3 nucleotides read TGTGCCAGCAGCTTCACGGCACCCGTATTTTACTTC.